Following are 17 T cell receptor beta chains from one sample sequenced in a study of blood T cell repertoires in COVID-19. Sequencing was performed with immunoSEQ multiplex PCR; in TCRdb, only in-frame clones are kept and a portion is missing. The table includes under 300,000 clones, around nine tenths detected once. Material: PBMCs or T cells enriched from blood (not recorded which). Receptors originate from a woman aged 40 to 50 who had recovered from COVID-19.

The chain is built from TRBV3-1 (or the pseudogene TRBV3-2) and TRBJ2-7; 7 bases line up with TRBD2. The V gene end was trimmed by 4 bases and the J gene end by 1 base; junction bases not matched to a gene: 7. The germline CDR1 and CDR2 sequences are LGHDT and YNNKEL (reference sequence). CDR3 size: 15 residues. In DNA form, the CDR3 reads TGTGCCAGCAGCCCCGGGGGGTCCATTTCCTACGAGCAGTACTTC. This gives the protein CASSPGGSISYEQYF.

This clone was detected only a few times. The chain links TRBV11-3 to TRBJ2-2, with a tentative D call TRBD1 (6 bases). Germline CDR1 SGHNT, CDR2 YENEEA. The V end was cut by 5 bases, the J end by 6 bases, with 13 bases between. The CDR3 loop spans 14 amino acids. In nucleotides, the CDR3 is TGTGCCAGCAGCCCTGGGGGCCTTCCCGGGGAGCTGTTTTTT. It is translated as CASSPGGLPGELFF.

The chain links TRBV25-1 to TRBJ2-3; weak D call: TRBD2 (6 bases). Trimming took 3 bases from V and 4 from J, leaving 11 bases between them. Germline CDR1 and CDR2: MGHDK and SYGVNS. This CDR3 comprises 14 residues. CDR3 sequence reads: CASSDPRGADTQYF. CDR3 bases: TGTGCCAGCAGTGACCCTCGCGGGGCAGATACGCAGTATTTT.

This chain uses TRBV10-3 with TRBJ2-5; D perhaps matches TRBD1 (6 bases). The CDR3 is 15 residues long. Trimming took 4 bases from V and 2 from J, leaving 14 bases between them. CDR1 is ENHRY, CDR2 SYGVKD, per germline. The DNA for the CDR3 is TGTGCCATCAGTGGGTCAGGCACAGGGCAAGAGACCCAGTACTTC. It encodes CAISGSGTGQETQYF.

The chain employs TRBV27 and TRBJ2-6; TRBD1 matches at 9 bases. Germline CDR1 and CDR2: MNHEY and SMNVEV (reference sequence). Trimming cost V 6 bases and J 4 bases; bases outside gene matches: 4. The CDR3 spans 15 residues. As DNA, the CDR3 is TGTGCCAGCAGCTACAGGGGGCTCGGGGCCAACGTCCTGACTTTC. It specifies CASSYRGLGANVLTF.

The chain combines TRBV6-2 or TRBV6-3 with TRBJ2-3, with a tentative D call TRBD1 (6 bases). The V end lost 6 bases, the J end lost 3 bases, and 28 bases lay between the germline ends. CDR1 is MNHEY, CDR2 SVGEGT, per germline. CDR3 length: 19 amino acids. CDR3 sequence: CASSIPGSARGLTTDTQYF. The CDR3, as DNA: TGTGCCAGCAGCATCCCTGGTTCCGCCAGGGGCCTTACTACAGATACGCAGTATTTT.

The chain carries TRBV2 and TRBJ1-2, with 7 bases lining up with TRBD1. CDR3 length equals 14 residues. Germline lookup yields CDR1 SNHLY and CDR2 FYNNEI. J was trimmed by 4 bases and V by 1 base; bases with no gene match: 3. CDR3 coding DNA: TGTGCCAGCAGTGAAGAGCGGACAGGCTATGGCTACACCTTC. This sequence encodes CASSEERTGYGYTF.

The J gene is TRBJ1-1, the V gene TRBV4-3; D gene unclear. Germline V gene lookup returns CDR1 LGHNA and CDR2 YSLEER. This CDR3 has 19 amino acids. Trimming cost V 0 bases and J 5 bases, with 25 bases left between them. CDR3 region: CASSQDGGILSARSTEAFF. The CDR3 DNA follows: TGCGCCAGCAGCCAAGACGGCGGAATTCTGTCGGCCCGGTCGACTGAAGCTTTCTTT.

This sequence joins TRBV3-1 (or the pseudogene TRBV3-2) and TRBJ2-5, with a possible D match to TRBD1 (5 bases). In germline, CDR1 is LGHDT, CDR2 YNNKEL (reference sequence). Trimming left V 5 bases short and J 1 base short, with 11 bases between. The CDR3 is 14 residues long. The CDR3 DNA sequence: TGTGCCAGCAGCTCAAGACAGTTCCAAGAGACCCAGTACTTC. Translating gives CASSSRQFQETQYF.

V gene TRBV23-1 combines with J gene TRBJ1-2, with D unresolved. TRBV23-1 is assigned to the ORF class and has an uncertain function. This CDR3 has 15 residues. V was shortened by 3 bases and J by 0 bases, with 11 bases between the two germline ends. This CDR3 reads CASSQQCPTNYGYTF. For the CDR3, the DNA is TGCGCCAGCAGTCAGCAGTGCCCCACTAACTATGGCTACACCTTC.

This chain joins TRBV5-6 and TRBJ2-7, with 11 positions matching TRBD1. Germline loops: CDR1 SGHDT, CDR2 YYEEEE. The CDR3 is 14 amino acids. The J segment lost 4 bases and the V segment lost 4 bases, leaving 4 bases of the junction unmatched. The CDR3 spells CASSLGQGAYEQYF. The CDR3 DNA sequence: TGTGCCAGCAGCCTAGGACAGGGGGCGTACGAGCAGTACTTC.

This clone was counted once. This sequence joins TRBV5-1 and TRBJ2-1; 10 positions match TRBD1. This CDR3 comprises 14 residues. With 4 bases clipped from V and 7 bases from J, the junction kept 5 bases outside the gene matches. Germline CDR1 and CDR2: SGHRS and YFSETQ. For the CDR3, the DNA is TGCGCCAGCAGCCCCGGACAGGGGGGGAATGAGCAGTTCTTC. It yields the protein CASSPGQGGNEQFF. Looking up the rest from reference TRBV5-1 and TRBJ2-1 gives the full variable domain: KAGVTQTPRYLIKTRGQQVTLSCSPISGHRSVSWYQQTPGQGLQFLFEYFSETQRNKGNFPGRFSGRQFSNSRSEMNVSTLELGDSALYLCASSPGQGGNEQFFGPGTRLTVL.

This clone has a handful of counts. V usage is TRBV3-1 (or the pseudogene TRBV3-2) and J usage is TRBJ1-1, with 9 bases lining up with TRBD1. Looked up from germline, CDR1 is LGHDT and CDR2 is YNNKEL (reference sequence). The length of the CDR3 is 15 residues. The V gene end was trimmed by 3 bases and the J gene end by 0 bases; junction bases not matched to a gene: 2. CDR3: CASSHWDRVNTEAFF. Here the CDR3 DNA reads TGTGCCAGCAGCCATTGGGACAGGGTGAACACTGAAGCTTTCTTT.

The rearrangement uses TRBV2 and TRBJ1-1, with D uncertain. The CDR3 contains 14 residues. The germline V gene encodes CDR1 SNHLY and CDR2 FYNNEI. Trimming pared 2 bases from V and 0 bases from J, leaving 7 bases between. CDR3: CASSEYMMNTEAFF. The CDR3 nucleotides read TGTGCCAGCAGTGAATACATGATGAACACTGAAGCTTTCTTT.

The chain recombines TRBV27 with TRBJ1-5; 7 bases are shared with TRBD1. The CDR3 loop spans 14 amino acids. Looked up from germline, CDR1 is MNHEY and CDR2 is SMNVEV (reference sequence). Trimming cost V 3 bases and J 3 bases; bases outside gene matches: 2. The CDR3: CASSFDRDNQPQHF. The DNA of the CDR3 is TGTGCCAGCAGTTTCGACAGGGACAATCAGCCCCAGCATTTT.

The rearrangement uses TRBV18 and TRBJ2-2, with 8 bases identical to TRBD1. CDR1 and CDR2 (germline): KGHSH, LQKENI. This CDR3 has 16 amino acids. The trim removed 4 bases at V and 3 bases at J, leaving 7 bases unmatched. The CDR3 loop is CASSHGQGGDTGELFF. As DNA, the CDR3 is TGTGCCAGCTCACACGGACAGGGCGGTGACACCGGGGAGCTGTTTTTT.

The chain carries TRBV28 and TRBJ2-7; 8 bases are shared with TRBD1. Germline CDR1 reads MDHEN; CDR2 reads SYDVKM. V shed 6 bases, J shed 2 bases, and the junction held 6 bases outside the gene matches. The CDR3 covers 14 residues. The CDR3 sequence: CASRYTGGPYEQYF. The CDR3 DNA reads as TGTGCCAGCAGATATACAGGGGGGCCCTACGAGCAGTACTTC.